This T cell receptor (beta chain) was captured by sequencing in a study of intratumoral heterogeneity in liver cancer. Study-wide context: With a median age of 63 years, most patients were men. Study-wide findings and caveats: A noted limitation was under-sampling of tumor-infiltrating lymphocytes.

No macroscopic necrosis or hemorrhage was seen in sampled areas. About this clone: What it binds is unknown.

The assay was immunoSEQ multiplex PCR, and TCRdb's table has in-frame clones only and misses some. In the table there are 20,000 to 25,000 clones, about two thirds of which are singletons. This specimen consisted of tumor-adjacent normal tissue, obtained before any cancer treatment. The clonotype comes from a woman in her sixties or seventies with hepatocellular carcinoma.

For the CDR3, the DNA is TGTGCCAGCAGCCAAAGACGAATCCGCAATGAGCAGTTCTTC. The encoded protein is CASSQRRIRNEQFF. The V gene is TRBV5-4, the J gene TRBJ2-1; D not certain. The CDR3 is 14 amino acids. Per germline, CDR1 SGHNT and CDR2 YYREEE (reference sequence). Trimming shortened V by 4 bases and J by 6 bases, and 14 bases separated the two germline ends.